These T cell receptor beta chains were read from a single sample in a study of T cells in Graves' hyperthyroidism and ophthalmopathy. Each CDR3 protein gets one entry after TCRdb re-called the multiplex PCR reads with MiXCR. Here the sample spans 37,000 or so distinct CDR3 sequences, 52% being singletons. Sample: blood. The receptors come from a man between 35 and 55 years old with Graves' ophthalmopathy. Each CDR3 is given with its conserved first and last residue. The D gene is left open where the match is weak. Only some rows state a clone size, as once, few, many or a class for expanded clones.

J gene: TRBJ2-1; clone size: NA; V gene: TRBV25-1; D gene: NA; CDR3 protein: CASSMMRSSYNEQFF; CDR3 DNA: TGTGCCAGCAGTATGATGCGGTCCTCCTACAATGAGCAGTTCTTC
J gene: TRBJ1-1; clone size: once; V gene: TRBV7-3; D gene: NA; CDR3 protein: CASSSRAGESAFF; CDR3 DNA: TGTGCCAGCAGCTCCCGTGCAGGGGAATCAGCTTTCTTT
J gene: TRBJ2-5; clone size: NA; V gene: TRBV29-1; D gene: TRBD1; CDR3 protein: CSLGQGETQYF; CDR3 DNA: TGCAGCCTAGGACAGGGAGAGACCCAGTACTTC
J gene: TRBJ2-3; clone size: many; V gene: TRBV5-4; D gene: TRBD2; CDR3 protein: CASSLEASGSTDTQYF; CDR3 DNA: TGTGCCAGCAGCTTGGAAGCTAGCGGGAGCACAGATACGCAGTATTTT
J gene: TRBJ2-7; clone size: many; V gene: TRBV6-1; D gene: NA; CDR3 protein: CASSNNRESEQYF; CDR3 DNA: TGTGCCAGCAGTAACAACAGGGAGTCCGAGCAGTACTTC
J gene: TRBJ2-5; clone size: NA; V gene: TRBV7-2; D gene: NA; CDR3 protein: CASSPRGGADTQYF; CDR3 DNA: TGTGCCAGCAGCCCTAGAGGGGGGGCAGATACGCAGTACTTC
J gene: TRBJ1-4; clone size: NA; V gene: TRBV9; D gene: TRBD1; CDR3 protein: CASSPVLWTGSFAWGTNEKLFF; CDR3 DNA: TGTGCCAGCAGCCCGGTCCTGTGGACAGGGAGCTTTGCGTGGGGAACTAATGAAAAACTGTTTTTT
J gene: TRBJ1-2; clone size: many; V gene: TRBV6-1; D gene: NA; CDR3 protein: CASTRSGGTPNYGYTF; CDR3 DNA: TGTGCCAGCACCAGAAGTGGGGGCACTCCTAACTATGGCTACACCTTC
J gene: TRBJ1-1; clone size: NA; V gene: TRBV6-1; D gene: NA; CDR3 protein: CASSVGQAFF; CDR3 DNA: TGTGCCAGCAGTGTCGGGCAAGCTTTCTTT
J gene: TRBJ2-2; clone size: NA; V gene: TRBV7-9; D gene: TRBD1; CDR3 protein: CASSLGQGALGELFF; CDR3 DNA: TGTGCCAGCAGTTTGGGACAGGGGGCCCTCGGGGAGCTGTTTTTT
J gene: TRBJ2-1; clone size: NA; V gene: TRBV10-3; D gene: NA; CDR3 protein: CAISEGAGPYNEQFF; CDR3 DNA: TGTGCCATCAGTGAGGGCGCGGGGCCCTACAATGAGCAGTTCTTC